The present T cell receptor beta chain was sequenced within a study of shared clonotypes between healthy human individuals. The authors ran the assay at deep level. TCRdb's table, derived via immunoSEQ multiplex PCR, lists solely in-frame clones and lacks some. The data hold about 2 million clones, with around 95% observed a single time. Concerning this clone: No antigen is known for it.

Study results and limitations: In a handful of donors, approximately 5% of naive CD4 clonotypes appeared in common. Collection of samples was limited to blood; tissue repertoires likely differ.

Germline CDR1 reads GTSNPN; CDR2 reads SVGIG (reference sequence). V was shortened by 7 bases and J by 4 bases, with 14 bases between the two germline ends. The CDR3 covers 13 residues. The receptor's source is a man between 18 and 29 years old in good health. V and J are TRBV30 and TRBJ2-1; perhaps TRBD2 as D (5 bases). Sequenced material: naive CD4+ T cells sorted from blood. Subset in this sample: CD45RA+ positively selected. CDR3 coding DNA: TGTGCCTCAGCCGGGCTAGCATACAATGAGCAGTTCTTC. It encodes CASAGLAYNEQFF.